The clone carrying this T cell receptor beta chain turned up a few times. Its matching antigen is unknown. The data are from a study of T cells after yellow fever vaccination. In the study overall: With SMART-Seq v4 Ultra Low Input, the fractions containing low cell numbers were prepared.

TCRdb re-analysed the 5' RACE reads in MiXCR, keeping a single row per CDR3 protein. The sample lists under 400,000 distinct CDR3 sequences; around a tenth were seen once. The germline V gene has CDR1 SGHTA and CDR2 FQGNSA. CDR3 length: 16 residues. Unmatched junction bases numbered 14, after V lost 6 bases and J lost 5 bases. Regarding the study as a whole: Once the booster was given, most primary-vaccination clones reappeared, at approximately 97% for CD4 and roughly 91% for CD8. Peak timing came faster in the weaker secondary response, day 5 versus 15. There was a small share of clonotypes that showed up in both the CD4 and CD8 compartments.

This chain links TRBV7-2 with TRBJ2-5, with 8 nucleotides matching TRBD1. The sequenced sample was PBMCs, obtained on the day of the first yellow fever vaccination. The TCR originated in a man between 18 and 35 years old who received the YFV17D yellow fever vaccine. CDR3 sequence: CASSQLGAGGAETQYF. CDR3 DNA: TGTGCCAGCAGTCAATTAGGAGCAGGGGGCGCGGAGACCCAGTACTTC.